The 27 T cell receptor beta chains listed next were all sequenced from one sample in a study of blood T cell repertoires in COVID-19 (dated by TCRdb to the early 2020s). The receptor library was made with the immunoSEQ multiplex PCR assay. This immuneACCESS table, as held by TCRdb, lists in-frame sequences with V and J called but not all clones. Of the missing ones, under half trace to an unresolved V gene in checked studies; the others have no known cause. The sample contains around 81,000 clones, more than 80% of them found a single time. Around 13% of the sample belongs to the ten largest clones. Specimen: peripheral blood. Receptors were obtained from a human donor in a cohort sampled during active COVID-19.

The chain carries TRBV5-4 and TRBJ2-7; TRBD1 might be the D (6 bases). Trimming shortened V by 4 bases and J by 1 base, and 18 bases separated the two germline ends. The CDR3 is made up of 16 amino acids. Germline CDR1 reads SGHNT; CDR2 reads YYREEE (reference sequence). CDR3 nucleotide sequence: TGTGCCAGCAGCCCTAGTGGGGGCAAGGCGTCCTACGAGCAGTACTTC. Protein product: CASSPSGGKASYEQYF. Using reference TRBV5-4 and TRBJ2-7 for the parts outside the CDR3, the full variable domain is ETGVTQSPTHLIKTRGQQVTLRCSSQSGHNTVSWYQQALGQGPQFIFQYYREEENGRGNFPPRFSGLQFPNYSSELNVNALELDDSALYLCASSPSGGKASYEQYFGPGTRLTVT.

The rearrangement uses TRBV19 and TRBJ2-1; 7 positions match TRBD1. From germline, CDR1 is LNHDA and CDR2 SQIVND (reference sequence). The CDR3 runs 15 residues. Trimming removed 9 bases from V and 4 bases from J; junction bases left unmatched: 12. The CDR3 reads CARVFGSRGYNEQFF. In DNA, the CDR3 is TGTGCCAGAGTATTTGGGTCCAGGGGGTACAATGAGCAGTTCTTC.

This chain joins TRBV6-5 and TRBJ1-2; D call uncertain. Germline V CDR1 and CDR2: MNHEY, SVGAGI. Deletions cut 8 bases from V and 6 bases from J, with 16 bases between. This CDR3 is 13 amino acids long. CDR3 DNA sequence: TGTGCCAGCTATCGGGATACAACGGATGGCTACACCTTC. It yields the protein CASYRDTTDGYTF.

This sequence joins TRBV5-6 and TRBJ1-1; no reliable D call. Trimming left V 2 bases short and J 2 bases short, with 10 bases between. The V gene's germline CDR1 is SGHDT and CDR2 YYEEEE. The CDR3 is made up of 14 amino acids. The CDR3 DNA is TGTGCCAGCAGCTTAGAGGGCTTTAACACTGAAGCTTTCTTT. This gives the protein CASSLEGFNTEAFF. Complete variable domain (other parts from reference TRBV5-6 and TRBJ1-1): DAGVTQSPTHLIKTRGQQVTLRCSPKSGHDTVSWYQQALGQGPQFIFQYYEEEERQRGNFPDRFSGHQFPNYSSELNVNALLLGDSALYLCASSLEGFNTEAFFGQGTRLTVV.

The V gene is TRBV6-4, the J gene TRBJ1-1; no firm D call. Germline assignment: CDR1 MRHNA and CDR2 SNTAGT. This CDR3 is 14 amino acids long. V lost 4 bases and J lost 7, with 16 bases in between. Here the CDR3 reads CASSATVPPVEAFF. CDR3 coding DNA: TGTGCCAGCAGTGCTACAGTTCCCCCCGTTGAAGCTTTCTTT.

This clone was seen a single time. This rearrangement joins TRBV27 to TRBJ1-2; perhaps TRBD1 as D (6 bases). Trimming cost V 4 bases and J 8 bases, with 14 bases left between them. CDR1 MNHEY and CDR2 SMNVEV come from the germline V gene (reference sequence). The CDR3 covers 13 residues. The CDR3 spells CASSSVPGVGYTF. In DNA form, the CDR3 reads TGTGCCAGCAGTTCAGTTCCAGGGGTCGGCTACACCTTC.

The V call is TRBV7-8, the J call TRBJ2-3; TRBD2 matches at 13 bases. V lost 1 base and J lost 5; bases outside the gene matches: 3. The CDR3 contains 16 residues. Germline lookup yields CDR1 SGHVS and CDR2 FQNEAQ. The CDR3 here is CASSLGLAGGLDTQYF. The DNA for the CDR3 is TGTGCCAGCAGCTTAGGACTAGCGGGGGGTCTAGATACGCAGTATTTT.

This clone was recorded only once. This chain joins TRBV9 and TRBJ2-3; 10 bases match TRBD2. The CDR3 is 16 amino acids. After removal of 3 bases from V and 0 bases from J, the junction contained 4 bases not matched to a gene. Germline V gene lookup returns CDR1 SGDLS and CDR2 YYNGEE. In nucleotides, the CDR3 is TGTGCCAGCAGCGCCCTAGCGGGGGCAAGCACAGATACGCAGTATTTT. It is translated as CASSALAGASTDTQYF.

The chain combines TRBV9 with TRBJ1-1; D uncertain. V was pared by 4 bases and J by 0 bases, with 13 bases between. Looked up from germline, CDR1 is SGDLS and CDR2 is YYNGEE. The CDR3 has 15 residues. The CDR3 DNA follows: TGTGCCAGCAGCCCGAGGGAAGGCATGAACACTGAAGCTTTCTTT. Protein sequence: CASSPREGMNTEAFF.

J is TRBJ2-1 and V is TRBV30; TRBD1 is a possible D gene (6 bases). This CDR3 comprises 12 residues. V lost 4 bases and J 7 bases, leaving 11 bases between the germline ends. CDR1 is GTSNPN and CDR2 is SVGIG in the germline V gene (reference sequence). The CDR3 coding sequence is TGTGCCTGGACCCTAACAGGGAATGAGCAGTTCTTC. It yields the protein CAWTLTGNEQFF.

The chain links TRBV11-1 to TRBJ2-7, with 8 bases aligning to TRBD1. V shed 5 bases and J 4 bases; nucleotides not matched to a gene: 13. The CDR3 is made up of 16 amino acids. The germline V gene encodes CDR1 SGHAT and CDR2 FQDESV (reference sequence). Written as DNA, the CDR3 is TGTGCCAGCAGCCAAGGACAGGGTTTATTGCTATACGAGCAGTACTTC. Its translation: CASSQGQGLLLYEQYF.

The chain has TRBV7-9 and TRBJ2-7; 8 bases line up with TRBD1. Germline CDR1 reads SEHNR; CDR2 reads FQNEAQ (reference sequence). The CDR3 loop spans 13 amino acids. After removal of 5 bases from V and 6 bases from J, the junction contained 6 bases not matched to a gene. Here the CDR3 DNA reads TGTGCCAGCAGCCCGACAGGGGCCGGCGAGCAGTACTTC. It yields the protein CASSPTGAGEQYF.

This chain uses TRBV6-1 with TRBJ2-7; D unresolved. V was clipped by 2 bases and J by 3 bases, with 5 bases between them. CDR3 size: 12 residues. The germline V gene encodes CDR1 MNHNS and CDR2 SASEGT. The CDR3 nucleotides read TGTGCCAGCAGTGAATTACACTACGAGCAGTACTTC. The encoded protein is CASSELHYEQYF.

The gene calls are TRBV4-2 and TRBJ1-4; the match to TRBD1 covers 9 bases. Per germline, CDR1 LGHNA and CDR2 YNFKEQ. Trimming took 1 base from V and 11 from J; bases not matched to a gene: 8. The CDR3 has 15 residues. The CDR3 nucleotides are TGTGCCAGCAGCCAAGGGGACAGGGTAACATCCAAACTGTTTTTT. Protein sequence: CASSQGDRVTSKLFF.

The chain combines TRBV7-3 with TRBJ2-3; 9 bases match TRBD2. The germline V gene encodes CDR1 SGHTA and CDR2 FQGTGA. CDR3 length: 15 amino acids. V lost 3 bases and J lost 1; bases outside the gene matches: 2. This CDR3 is CASSFRTSGTDTQYF. The CDR3 region has the DNA TGTGCCAGCAGCTTCCGGACTAGCGGCACAGATACGCAGTATTTT.

The V and J genes are TRBV15 and TRBJ1-2; 7 bases align to TRBD1. The ends lost 3 bases at V and 4 bases at J; junction bases unmatched: 8. The CDR3 loop spans 15 amino acids. Germline V CDR1 and CDR2: LNHNV, YYDKDF (reference sequence). CDR3 DNA: TGTGCCACCAGCAGTGGTAGGGGGCTCCTCTATGGCTACACCTTC. Amino acids: CATSSGRGLLYGYTF.

V is TRBV19 and J is TRBJ2-7; D gene unclear. The CDR3 loop spans 13 amino acids. Trimming shortened V by 3 bases and J by 3 bases, and 9 bases separated the two germline ends. Germline CDR1 and CDR2: LNHDA and SQIVND (reference sequence). CDR3 loop: CASSITDGYEQYF. CDR3 DNA sequence: TGTGCCAGTAGTATTACAGACGGCTACGAGCAGTACTTC.

This rearrangement joins TRBV19 to TRBJ1-2; the D is unclear. The CDR3 is 14 amino acids. V shed 4 bases and J shed 2 bases, with 11 bases lying between them. Germline loops: CDR1 LNHDA, CDR2 SQIVND (reference sequence). CDR3 sequence reads: CASSTPDGNYGYTF. CDR3 in DNA: TGTGCCAGTAGTACTCCCGACGGGAACTATGGCTACACCTTC.

V and J are TRBV27 and TRBJ1-5; maybe TRBD1 (5 bases). This CDR3 region has 14 residues. Trimming cost V 3 bases and J 4 bases, with 10 bases left between them. Germline V gene data show CDR1 as MNHEY and CDR2 as SMNVEV (reference sequence). CDR3 in DNA: TGTGCCAGCAGTTTGGGGGGATTGAATCAGCCCCAGCATTTT. It specifies CASSLGGLNQPQHF.

The chain is built from TRBV6-5 and TRBJ2-3; no reliable D call. The CDR3 spans 15 residues. Trimming took 6 bases from V and 1 from J, leaving 14 bases between them. Germline values: CDR1 MNHEY, CDR2 SVGAGI. CDR3 residues: CASSHTATGTDTQYF. In DNA form, the CDR3 reads TGTGCCAGCAGCCACACAGCCACCGGCACAGATACGCAGTATTTT.

V is TRBV6-1 and J is TRBJ1-3, with a tentative D call TRBD1 (5 bases). The CDR3 is 14 residues long. Germline CDR1 and CDR2: MNHNS and SASEGT. Trimming shortened V by 0 bases and J by 2 bases, and 5 bases separated the two germline ends. CDR3 region: CASSEARAGNTIYF. DNA of the CDR3: TGTGCCAGCAGTGAAGCCAGGGCTGGAAACACCATATATTTT.

This chain joins TRBV27 and TRBJ2-7; D is ambiguous. Germline lookup yields CDR1 MNHEY and CDR2 SMNVEV (reference sequence). V lost 3 bases to trimming and J lost 0 bases, with 9 bases between them. The CDR3 is 14 residues long. The CDR3 here is CASSFRWSSYEQYF. CDR3 DNA: TGTGCCAGCAGTTTCCGATGGAGCTCCTACGAGCAGTACTTC.

The chain combines TRBV5-6 with TRBJ1-6; TRBD1 aligns across 7 bases. The CDR3 runs to 15 residues. The germline gives CDR1 SGHDT, CDR2 YYEEEE. Unmatched junction bases numbered 4, after V lost 0 bases and J lost 7 bases. The CDR3 sequence is CASSLVGDSNSPLHF. CDR3 coding DNA: TGTGCCAGCAGCTTGGTGGGGGACAGCAATTCACCCCTCCACTTT.

This chain joins TRBV14 and TRBJ1-2, with 7 bases aligning to TRBD1. The V and J ends lost 3 bases and 6 bases, in that order; junction bases with no gene match: 10. CDR3 size: 15 residues. Germline CDR1 SGHDN, CDR2 FVKESK. CDR3 bases: TGTGCCAGCAGCCAGAGGAGTACAGGGGTTCATGGCTACACCTTC. Amino acid sequence: CASSQRSTGVHGYTF. The complete variable domain, with remaining parts taken from reference TRBV14 and TRBJ1-2, reads EAGVTQFPSHSVIEKGQTVTLRCDPISGHDNLYWYRRVMGKEIKFLLHFVKESKQDESGMPNNRFLAERTGGTYSTLKVQPAELEDSGVYFCASSQRSTGVHGYTFGSGTRLTVV.

The rearrangement uses TRBV30 and TRBJ1-2; 8 bases are a match to TRBD1. J was trimmed by 4 bases and V by 1 base; bases with no gene match: 5. Germline CDR1 and CDR2: GTSNPN and SVGIG (reference sequence). The CDR3 consists of 14 residues. CDR3 amino acids: CAWSGGQGTYGYTF. The CDR3, as DNA: TGTGCCTGGAGTGGTGGACAGGGCACCTATGGCTACACCTTC.

This chain uses TRBV18 with TRBJ2-2, with TRBD2 matching 11 bases. The CDR3 is 18 amino acids. The ends lost 1 base at V and 1 base at J; junction bases unmatched: 5. Germline-derived CDR1 and CDR2 are KGHSH and LQKENI. The CDR3 loop reads CASSPLTSGELNTGELFF. CDR3 DNA sequence: TGTGCCAGCTCACCACTGACTAGCGGGGAGTTGAACACCGGGGAGCTGTTTTTT.

The V gene is TRBV19, the J gene TRBJ1-4; no reliable D call. This CDR3 has 15 amino acids. Looked up from germline, CDR1 is LNHDA and CDR2 is SQIVND (reference sequence). Trimming removed 0 bases at V and 4 bases at J, with 9 bases between. The CDR3 here is CASSIDGENNEKLFF. The CDR3, as DNA: TGTGCCAGTAGTATAGACGGGGAGAATAATGAAAAACTGTTTTTT.